The 5 T cell receptor beta chains below come from one sample, sequenced in a study of blood T cells in healthy people across ages. Sample-barcoded 5' priming and a J-beta primer mix drove a second PCR of about 7 to 11 cycles. TCRdb ran MiXCR on the 5' RACE reads and lists one entry per CDR3 protein. The sample yields about 830,000 distinct CDR3 sequences, 62% seen once. The sequenced sample was blood. The receptor source for this set is a man aged 25-45 years in good health.

In this sample, this clonotype turned up a few times. The chain recombines TRBV4-3 with TRBJ2-7; TRBD2 is a possible D gene (6 bases). CDR1 and CDR2 (germline): LGHNA, YSLEER. Trimming removed 0 bases from V and 0 bases from J, with 12 bases in between. The CDR3 has 16 residues. The CDR3 DNA reads TGCGCCAGCAGCCAAGATGGGGGGAAAAGCTCCTACGAGCAGTACTTC. Protein sequence: CASSQDGGKSSYEQYF.

V is TRBV2 and J is TRBJ2-2, with 12 bases lining up with TRBD2. The germline V gene has CDR1 SNHLY and CDR2 FYNNEI. CDR3 length: 17 amino acids. V lost 6 bases and J lost 6; bases outside the gene matches: 11. The DNA for the CDR3 is TGTGCCAGCAGCCTAGGTCCTAGCGGGGGGGCCGCCGGGGAGCTGTTTTTT. Its protein product is CASSLGPSGGAAGELFF. The full variable domain, with the rest looked up from reference TRBV2 and TRBJ2-2, is EPEVTQTPSHQVTQMGQEVILRCVPISNHLYFYWYRQILGQKVEFLVSFYNNEISEKSEIFDDQFSVERPDGSNFTLKIRSTKLEDSAMYFCASSLGPSGGAAGELFFGEGSRLTVL.

The V and J genes are TRBV29-1 and TRBJ2-1, with 13 bases aligning to TRBD2. V shed 7 bases, J shed 9 bases, and the junction held 9 bases outside the gene matches. This CDR3 spans 14 amino acids. The germline V gene encodes CDR1 SQVTM and CDR2 ANQGSEA. The CDR3 region has the DNA TGCAGCGGGAGAACTAGCGGGGGGGCCGGTGAGCAGTTCTTC. Protein sequence: CSGRTSGGAGEQFF.

This clonotype was seen a handful of times. This chain uses TRBV20-1 with TRBJ2-1; no clear D. CDR1 and CDR2 from the germline V gene are DFQATT and SNEGSKA (reference sequence). The CDR3 spans 20 residues. Trimming took off 2 bases at V and 0 bases at J, with 26 bases between the two ends. CDR3 amino acids: CSARSPTTFKFSSSYNEQFF. The CDR3 nucleotides read TGCAGTGCTAGATCCCCCACTACGTTTAAATTTTCCAGCTCCTACAATGAGCAGTTCTTC.

In the case of this clonotype: One end of the junction does not line up with germline, which may come from a read error. The rearrangement joins TRBV11-2 to TRBJ2-1; D gene unclear. Germline assignment: CDR1 SGHAT and CDR2 FQNNGV. This CDR3 region has 16 residues. Here the CDR3 DNA reads TGTGCCGGCAGCTTTCTACTTCCGAACGACGACAATGAGCAGTTCTTC. Its protein is CAGSFLLPNDDNEQFF.